These T cell receptor beta chains were read from a single sample in a study of blood T cell repertoires in COVID-19. Produced via immunoSEQ multiplex PCR; TCRdb's table is partial and in-frame only. Of fewer than 600,000 clones detected, roughly 90% appear once; the ten largest clones hold 1.8%. The sequenced material came from PBMCs or T cells enriched from blood (not recorded which). The origin of the receptors is a woman in her forties who had recovered from COVID-19. CDR3s include the opening cysteine and the closing phenylalanine or tryptophan. Fields, in order: D gene, V gene, J gene, CDR3 DNA, CDR3 protein. The D gene is left open where the match is weak.

>.|TRBV25-1|TRBJ2-7
TGTGCCAGCAGTAACGGTTACTCCTACGAGCAGTACTTC
CASSNGYSYEQYF
>.|TRBV9|TRBJ2-1
TGTGCCAGCAGCGTAGATACGGGAGTCTCCTACAATGAGCAGTTCTTC
CASSVDTGVSYNEQFF
>.|TRBV24-1|TRBJ1-5
TGTGCCACCAGTGGTGACACTAGCAATCAGCCCCAGCATTTT
CATSGDTSNQPQHF
>.|TRBV19|TRBJ1-6
TGTGCCAGTAAATGGACGGGAGCCAATTCACCCCTCCACTTT
CASKWTGANSPLHF
>TRBD2|TRBV29-1|TRBJ2-5
TGCAGCGTTGCGGTCGGGGGGAGGGTTGGAGAGACCCAGTACTTC
CSVAVGGRVGETQYF
>.|TRBV6-5|TRBJ2-1
TGTGCCAGCAGTTACTCTAAAGTGCCTATCACGGAGCAGTTCTTC
CASSYSKVPITEQFF
>.|TRBV4-3|TRBJ2-2
TGCGCCAGCAGCCAGGAGGGACAGTACACCGGGGAGCTGTTTTTT
CASSQEGQYTGELFF
>.|TRBV4-2|TRBJ2-7
TGTGCCAGCAGCCAGCGCGGGGTGGGGACCTACGAGCAGTACTTC
CASSQRGVGTYEQYF
>.|TRBV6-6|TRBJ1-4
TGTGCCAGCAGTTATCGCGATGAGGGGGTGCATGAAAAACTGTTTTTT
CASSYRDEGVHEKLFF
>TRBD2|TRBV19|TRBJ2-7
TGTGCCAGTAGGGTCATAGCGGGAGCGAATACCGAGCAGTACTTC
CASRVIAGANTEQYF